A single sample gave rise to the 17 T cell receptor beta chains below, sequenced in a study of blood T cell repertoires in COVID-19. Only in-frame clones appear in the TCRdb table, and some are missing; sequencing was by immunoSEQ multiplex PCR. The table includes some 150,000 clones, under 95% detected once. Source material: peripheral blood. The receptors derive from a man in his fifties or sixties with acute or convalescent COVID-19.

This chain joins TRBV3-1 (or the pseudogene TRBV3-2) and TRBJ2-5; D is perhaps TRBD1 (5 bases). Germline-derived CDR1 and CDR2 are LGHDT and YNNKEL (reference sequence). The CDR3 consists of 13 residues. Trimming stripped 6 bases from V and 1 base from J, with 9 bases between. The DNA for the CDR3 is TGTGCCAGCAGGTCAGGGCCCCAAGAGACCCAGTACTTC. This encodes CASRSGPQETQYF.

The gene calls are TRBV12-3 or TRBV12-4 and TRBJ2-3; D is ambiguous. V lost 5 bases, J lost 4 bases, and 10 bases lay in between. This CDR3 is 13 amino acids long. In DNA form, the CDR3 reads TGTGCCAGCAGTACCTACCCGGCAGATACGCAGTATTTT. Translated: CASSTYPADTQYF.

The chain recombines TRBV7-2 with TRBJ1-1, with a weak D call TRBD1 (5 bases). Trimming took off 2 bases at V and 4 bases at J, with 14 bases between the two ends. There are 15 residues in the CDR3. From germline, CDR1 is SGHTA and CDR2 FQGNSA. CDR3 coding DNA: TGTGCCAGCAGCTTACCTCCGGCGGGGGGCACTGAAGCTTTCTTT. Protein sequence: CASSLPPAGGTEAFF.

This chain links TRBV7-6 with TRBJ1-5, with D unclear. The germline V gene has CDR1 SGHVS and CDR2 FNYEAQ. The CDR3 is made up of 16 amino acids. V lost 5 bases and J 2 bases, leaving 16 bases between the germline ends. As DNA, the CDR3 is TGTGCCAGCAGCCAGTGGGCCGGGATAGGCAATCAGCCCCAGCATTTT. Protein product: CASSQWAGIGNQPQHF.

The chain joins TRBV19 to TRBJ1-2; D is uncertain. There are 14 residues in the CDR3. From germline, CDR1 is LNHDA and CDR2 SQIVND (reference sequence). The ends were cut back, 3 bases at V and 0 bases at J, with 8 bases in the middle. CDR3 DNA: TGTGCCAGTAGTATTGGAGGGACTAACTATGGCTACACCTTC. This translates into CASSIGGTNYGYTF.

This chain connects TRBV28 to TRBJ2-1; TRBD2 aligns across 13 bases. The CDR3 length is 15 residues. V was clipped by 6 bases and J by 7 bases; unmatched bases: 6. CDR1 is MDHEN and CDR2 is SYDVKM in the germline V gene. The CDR3 bases are TGTGCCAGCAGCCGCACTAGCGGGGGGGCAAATGAGCAGTTCTTC. The encoded protein is CASSRTSGGANEQFF.

The chain joins TRBV6-5 to TRBJ2-3, with TRBD1 identical over 8 bases. V was pared by 5 bases and J by 1 base, with 5 bases of the junction left unmatched. In germline, CDR1 is MNHEY, CDR2 SVGAGI. The CDR3 loop spans 15 amino acids. CDR3 loop: CASSRQGAGTDTQYF. CDR3 nucleotides: TGTGCCAGCAGTCGTCAGGGGGCAGGCACAGATACGCAGTATTTT.

This chain uses TRBV10-3 with TRBJ1-3; D gene unclear. This CDR3 comprises 14 residues. V shed 7 bases and J shed 0 bases, with 10 bases lying between them. From germline, CDR1 is ENHRY and CDR2 SYGVKD. CDR3 sequence reads: CAITLEDSGNTIYF. CDR3 nucleotides: TGTGCCATCACCTTAGAGGACTCTGGAAACACCATATATTTT.

The V gene is TRBV5-4, the J gene TRBJ2-1, with TRBD2 identical over 13 bases. J lost 9 bases, V lost 4 bases, and 7 bases had no gene match. Germline V gene lookup returns CDR1 SGHNT and CDR2 YYREEE (reference sequence). The CDR3 consists of 15 residues. DNA for the CDR3: TGTGCCAGCAGCGCACTAGCGGGGGGGCCGGGTGAGCAGTTCTTC. Translated, it gives CASSALAGGPGEQFF.

The chain couples TRBV2 to TRBJ1-1; D is perhaps TRBD1 (6 bases). CDR1 and CDR2 from the germline V gene are SNHLY and FYNNEI. V was cut by 4 bases and J by 2 bases, with 11 bases left in between. This CDR3 spans 14 amino acids. The DNA of the CDR3 is TGTGCCAGCAGTGTGTGGGGGCTTAACACTGAAGCTTTCTTT. Translated: CASSVWGLNTEAFF.

This chain joins TRBV28 and TRBJ1-5, with D uncertain. Germline CDR1 reads MDHEN; CDR2 reads SYDVKM. The CDR3 has 13 residues. V was clipped by 8 bases and J by 0 bases, with 8 bases between them. CDR3 in amino acids: CASFEHSNQPQHF. The CDR3 DNA follows: TGTGCCAGCTTCGAGCATAGCAATCAGCCCCAGCATTTT.

This clone was seen just once. The rearrangement joins TRBV6-6 to TRBJ1-2, with 11 bases identical to TRBD1. The CDR3 has 12 amino acids. V was clipped by 10 bases and J by 8 bases; unmatched bases: 6. The germline V gene has CDR1 MNHNY and CDR2 SVGAGI (reference sequence). The DNA of the CDR3 is TGTGCCACCCGGGGACAGGGGGGAGGCTACACCTTC. Translated, it gives CATRGQGGGYTF.

The V gene is TRBV5-8, the J gene TRBJ1-2; 7 nucleotides match TRBD1. The CDR3 consists of 16 residues. CDR1 is SGHTS, CDR2 YDEGEE, per germline. J lost 4 bases, V lost 5 bases, and 14 bases had no gene match. CDR3 sequence reads: CASSRPRPWTGYGYTF. The CDR3 DNA reads TGTGCCAGCAGTCGCCCCCGTCCTTGGACAGGCTATGGCTACACCTTC.

The chain uses TRBV5-1 and TRBJ1-6, with TRBD1 matching over 9 bases. This CDR3 comprises 16 residues. V shed 4 bases and J 8 bases; nucleotides not matched to a gene: 10. From germline, CDR1 is SGHRS and CDR2 YFSETQ. The CDR3 coding sequence is TGCGCCAGCAGCCCTATCGGGACAGGGTATCATTCACCCCTCCACTTT. As protein: CASSPIGTGYHSPLHF.

This clone has only one observation. The chain uses TRBV19 and TRBJ1-5, with 7 bases matching TRBD1. CDR1 and CDR2 (germline): LNHDA, SQIVND (reference sequence). The CDR3 runs 14 residues. V was pared by 4 bases and J by 5 bases, with 5 bases of the junction left unmatched. CDR3 in amino acids: CASSSWTGHQPQHF. CDR3 in DNA: TGTGCCAGTAGTAGCTGGACAGGTCATCAGCCCCAGCATTTT.

This clone showed up just once. The CDR3 DNA is TGTGCCAGCAGCTCGGACTTAAGCACAGATACGCAGTATTTT. Encoded protein: CASSSDLSTDTQYF. The chain has TRBV28 and TRBJ2-3, with D possibly matching TRBD2 (5 bases). CDR3 length: 14 residues. Trimming pared 6 bases from V and 0 bases from J, leaving 10 bases between. Germline loops: CDR1 MDHEN, CDR2 SYDVKM.

V usage is TRBV7-2 and J usage is TRBJ2-1; D perhaps matches TRBD2 (5 bases). There are 16 residues in the CDR3. The germline V gene encodes CDR1 SGHTA and CDR2 FQGNSA. Deletions cut 2 bases from V and 0 bases from J, with 11 bases between. CDR3 bases: TGTGCCAGCAGCTTAAAACCGGGGATCTCCTACAATGAGCAGTTCTTC. The encoded protein is CASSLKPGISYNEQFF.